The 18 T cell receptor beta chains in this list originate from one sample, sequenced in a study of shared clonotypes between healthy human individuals. The naive CD8 population came from CD45RO-negative cells selected for CCR7, without terminally differentiated effector memory CD45RA+ cells. Assay used: immunoSEQ multiplex PCR; TCRdb lists only in-frame clones, some missing. Among roughly 2.1 million clones, 85% to 95% were seen once, and the ten largest hold under 2%. Material for sequencing was naive CD8+ T cells from PBMCs. The receptors were sampled from a man between 18 and 29 years old in good health. Some clones in this sample may be carry-over from other donors' samples.

In regard to this clone: Other DNA sequences in the same sample also yield this CDR3. J is TRBJ1-5 and V is TRBV27, with 8 bases identical to TRBD1. The junction had 7 bases not matched to a gene; V was cut back by 6 bases and J by 3 bases. Germline lookup yields CDR1 MNHEY and CDR2 SMNVEV (reference sequence). The CDR3 is 15 amino acids. The CDR3 is CASSPGGGSNQPQHF. The CDR3 DNA sequence: TGTGCCAGCAGCCCAGGGGGCGGCTCCAATCAGCCCCAGCATTTT.

V usage is TRBV28 and J usage is TRBJ2-1; TRBD2 agrees at 8 bases. J gave up 7 bases and V 2 bases, and 10 bases lay outside the gene matches. Germline lookup yields CDR1 MDHEN and CDR2 SYDVKM. This CDR3 contains 16 residues. The CDR3 loop reads CASSLGKRELNNEQFF. CDR3 nucleotides: TGTGCCAGCAGTTTAGGAAAGCGGGAGTTGAATAATGAGCAGTTCTTC.

The chain couples TRBV7-9 to TRBJ2-7; TRBD1 might be the D (8 bases). V was shortened by 5 bases and J by 6 bases, with 20 bases between the two germline ends. CDR3 length equals 15 residues. Germline CDR1 SEHNR, CDR2 FQNEAQ (reference sequence). For the CDR3, the DNA is TGTGCCAGCAGCCCGAGGACAGGGAGGGTCTCCGAGCAGTACTTC. Protein sequence: CASSPRTGRVSEQYF.

This chain uses TRBV4-3 with TRBJ2-7; 10 bases match TRBD2. Germline V gene data show CDR1 as LGHNA and CDR2 as YSLEER. This CDR3 contains 15 residues. V trimming: 6 bases; J trimming: 2 bases; junction bases outside the gene matches: 7. CDR3 residues: CASSTGLAATYEQYF. The CDR3 DNA is TGCGCCAGCAGTACAGGACTAGCGGCTACCTACGAGCAGTACTTC.

The V call is TRBV5-4, the J call TRBJ2-7; 10 nucleotides agree with TRBD1. Trimming at V came to 4 bases and at J to 0 bases, leaving 7 bases not matched to a gene. The CDR3 contains 16 residues. CDR1 and CDR2 (germline): SGHNT, YYREEE (reference sequence). As DNA, the CDR3 is TGTGCCAGCAGCGAAGGGGACAGGGGACACTCCTACGAGCAGTACTTC. Protein sequence: CASSEGDRGHSYEQYF.

V usage is TRBV9 and J usage is TRBJ2-1; 8 bases match TRBD2. The CDR3 spans 16 residues. Germline CDR1 is SGDLS and CDR2 is YYNGEE. After removal of 0 bases from V and 4 bases from J, the junction contained 6 bases not matched to a gene. Here the CDR3 reads CASSVGSGGPYNEQFF. CDR3 bases: TGTGCCAGCAGCGTAGGGTCGGGAGGGCCTTACAATGAGCAGTTCTTC.

The rearrangement joins TRBV19 to TRBJ1-2, with 8 bases that match TRBD1. Germline V gives CDR1 LNHDA, CDR2 SQIVND (reference sequence). The J segment lost 0 bases and the V segment lost 7 bases, leaving 7 bases of the junction unmatched. The CDR3 totals 15 residues. The CDR3 DNA follows: TGTGCCAGTACCTCAAGACAGGGGCCTAACTATGGCTACACCTTC. Amino acids: CASTSRQGPNYGYTF.

The chain combines TRBV6-1 with TRBJ2-7; a weak D match, TRBD1 (6 bases). This CDR3 spans 15 amino acids. Looked up from germline, CDR1 is MNHNS and CDR2 is SASEGT. V lost 7 bases and J 3 bases, leaving 19 bases between the germline ends. CDR3 amino acids: CASIGGRGPLYEQYF. The CDR3, as DNA: TGTGCCAGCATTGGCGGCAGGGGACCTCTCTACGAGCAGTACTTC.

The V call is TRBV28, the J call TRBJ1-1, with unresolved D. Germline CDR1 MDHEN, CDR2 SYDVKM. V shed 3 bases and J shed 0 bases, with 11 bases lying between them. The CDR3 spans 15 residues. The DNA for the CDR3 is TGTGCCAGCAGTTTCCTCGACGCTATGAACACTGAAGCTTTCTTT. Translation gives CASSFLDAMNTEAFF.

The rearrangement joins TRBV7-9 to TRBJ1-1; a weak D match, TRBD1 (5 bases). This CDR3 comprises 14 residues. With 5 bases removed from V and 3 bases from J, the gap between germline ends came to 13 bases. In germline, CDR1 is SEHNR, CDR2 FQNEAQ (reference sequence). The chain's CDR3 is CASSPSGSYTEAFF. The CDR3 nucleotides read TGTGCCAGCAGCCCATCAGGGTCGTACACTGAAGCTTTCTTT.

V usage is TRBV2 and J usage is TRBJ2-4, with 15 nucleotides matching TRBD2. This CDR3 spans 16 amino acids. CDR1 is SNHLY and CDR2 is FYNNEI in the germline V gene. Trimming removed 9 bases from V and 6 bases from J; junction bases left unmatched: 9. In DNA form, the CDR3 reads TGTGCCAGTGGACTAGCGGGAGGGCCGTATGGAAACATTCAGTACTTC. Protein: CASGLAGGPYGNIQYF.

This rearrangement joins TRBV30 to TRBJ2-1; D is ambiguous. V was clipped by 1 base and J by 0 bases, with 10 bases between them. The CDR3 length is 15 residues. In germline, CDR1 is GTSNPN, CDR2 SVGIG (reference sequence). CDR3 sequence reads: CAWSGAGISYNEQFF. In DNA form, the CDR3 reads TGTGCCTGGAGTGGTGCTGGCATCTCCTACAATGAGCAGTTCTTC.

J is TRBJ2-7 and V is TRBV28; TRBD1 agrees at 8 bases. This CDR3 is built from 13 residues. Germline CDR1 is MDHEN and CDR2 is SYDVKM. V shed 4 bases, J shed 7 bases, and the junction held 6 bases outside the gene matches. DNA for the CDR3: TGTGCCAGCAGTTGGGCAGGGGGCCGTGAGCAGTACTTC. Its protein is CASSWAGGREQYF.

The chain combines TRBV28 with TRBJ1-5; D not certain. This CDR3 contains 15 residues. CDR1 and CDR2 (germline): MDHEN, SYDVKM. Trimming removed 4 bases at V and 4 bases at J, with 14 bases between. CDR3 protein: CASSSRQSNNQPQHF. CDR3 bases: TGTGCCAGCAGTTCTAGGCAATCTAATAATCAGCCCCAGCATTTT.

The chain uses TRBV5-4 and TRBJ2-7; D unclear. Germline CDR1 reads SGHNT; CDR2 reads YYREEE (reference sequence). The CDR3 totals 15 residues. The V gene lost 0 bases and the J gene lost 5 bases, with 15 bases spanning the gap. The CDR3 region is CASSLESKTLHEQYF. The CDR3 DNA reads as TGTGCCAGCAGCTTGGAGTCGAAAACTCTCCACGAGCAGTACTTC.

The V gene is TRBV29-1, the J gene TRBJ1-2; no clear D gene. The V gene's germline CDR1 is SQVTM and CDR2 ANQGSEA. The CDR3 has 13 residues. Between the trimmed V and J ends, which lost 6 bases and 8 bases, there was a span of 19 bases. In DNA form, the CDR3 reads TGCAGCGTGGGGATTGGCTTGGGAGGGGGCTACACCTTC. Protein sequence: CSVGIGLGGGYTF.

This clone was detected only a few times. This chain joins TRBV19 and TRBJ1-1; D remains unclear. Germline V gene lookup returns CDR1 LNHDA and CDR2 SQIVND (reference sequence). This CDR3 is built from 12 residues. Trimming stripped 4 bases from V and 4 bases from J, with 7 bases between. This CDR3 is CASSTRPTEAFF. As DNA, the CDR3 is TGTGCCAGTAGTACTCGGCCCACTGAAGCTTTCTTT.

The chain has TRBV7-9 and TRBJ2-5, with 11 bases lining up with TRBD2. The germline CDR1 and CDR2 sequences are SEHNR and FQNEAQ (reference sequence). The CDR3 extends over 16 amino acids. J was trimmed by 1 base and V by 8 bases; bases with no gene match: 9. The CDR3 bases are TGTGCCAGCCGCCCATTAGCGGGAGGGGTCCAAGAGACCCAGTACTTC. Translation: CASRPLAGGVQETQYF.